The rows below give T cell receptor beta chains drawn from one sample of a study of blood T cell repertoires in COVID-19. Produced via immunoSEQ multiplex PCR; TCRdb's table is partial and in-frame only. The sample carries some 46,000 clones, approximately 85% recorded once. The sequenced material came from peripheral blood. These receptors came from a woman of 80 years or more with COVID-19, enrolled during active disease. Each CDR3 is given with its conserved first and last residue. D genes are given only for firm matches. Not every row has a clone size; where given, it reads once, few, many or a size class.

J gene | D gene | clone size | V gene | CDR3 DNA | CDR3 protein
TRBJ2-2 | TRBD2 | . | TRBV4-1 | TGCGCCAGCAGCCAAGGGTCCGGGACTACGAACACCGGGGAGCTGTTTTTT | CASSQGSGTTNTGELFF
TRBJ1-2 | TRBD1 | few | TRBV2 | TGTGCCAGCAGAACACAGGGGTATGGCTACACCTTC | CASRTQGYGYTF
TRBJ2-3 | TRBD2 | . | TRBV27 | TGTGCCAGCAGTTTCCCCATTACTAGCGGGGTTCCGCAGTATTTT | CASSFPITSGVPQYF
TRBJ2-1 | . | . | TRBV5-4 | TGTGCCAGCAGTCGGTCTTACAATGAGCAGTTCTTC | CASSRSYNEQFF
TRBJ2-2 | TRBD1 | . | TRBV7-9 | TGTGCCAGCAGCCAAAAGGTGACAGGGACAAACACCGGGGAGCTGTTTTTT | CASSQKVTGTNTGELFF
TRBJ2-7 | TRBD1 | . | TRBV20-1 | TGCAGTGCTAGTGACAGGGTCTTATCCTACGAGCAGTACTTC | CSASDRVLSYEQYF
TRBJ2-6 | . | . | TRBV9 | TGTGCCAGCAGCGCGTCCCCCGGTTGGGGCCGCACGAACAACGTCCTGACTTTC | CASSASPGWGRTNNVLTF
TRBJ1-3 | . | once | TRBV28 | TGTGCCAGCAGATTACTGTACAGGGTCGGAAACACCATATATTTT | CASRLLYRVGNTIYF
TRBJ2-1 | . | . | TRBV20-1 | TGCAGTGCTAGTCCAGGGGGACTAGGTAAGGGTAGGACCTACAATGAGCAGTTCTTC | CSASPGGLGKGRTYNEQFF
TRBJ2-7 | . | . | TRBV6-5 | TGTGCCAGCAGTACCTTCGGACAGTCCTACGAGCAGTACTTC | CASSTFGQSYEQYF
TRBJ2-3 | . | . | TRBV19 | TGTGCCAGTAGCCCCTCCGGAGGCACAGATACGCAGTATTTT | CASSPSGGTDTQYF
TRBJ1-2 | . | . | TRBV28 | TGTGCCAGCAGTTTTCAGGGGCAGCCGTATGGCTACACCTTC | CASSFQGQPYGYTF
TRBJ2-3 | . | . | TRBV20-1 | TGCAGTGCCGAGCGTTCAGATACGCAGTATTTT | CSAERSDTQYF
TRBJ2-5 | . | . | TRBV19 | TGTGCCAGTAGAACAGGTAACCAAGAGACCCAGTACTTC | CASRTGNQETQYF